This TCR beta chain was obtained from a study of blood T cell repertoires in COVID-19. Study background: T cells, B-cell-depleted T cells, or PBMCs supplied cDNA or gDNA.

Recruited during active infection, patients (from Seattle) were subsequently followed longitudinally. Study processing details: It was from reference gene primer amplification that nucleated cell counts were estimated. The repertoire was sequenced with immunoSEQ multiplex PCR; TCRdb's copy has only in-frame clones and lacks some. The DNA gave D and trimming, while V, J and clone size come from that table. The sample shows about 300,000 clones, roughly 89% of them seen only once. The CDR3 is 17 amino acids. V lost 5 bases, J lost 11 bases, and 25 bases lay in between. Germline values: CDR1 SEHNR, CDR2 FQNEAQ (reference sequence).

Specimen: peripheral blood. J is TRBJ1-6 and V is TRBV7-9, with D tentatively TRBD1 (5 bases). The receptor comes from a woman aged 25 to 39 with COVID-19, enrolled during active disease. CDR3 in amino acids: CASSHPLGGGGPTPLHF. The CDR3 DNA reads TGTGCCAGCAGCCACCCCCTAGGTGGGGGGGGTCCAACACCCCTCCACTTT.